This paragraph reports one T cell receptor beta chain. A junction boundary mismatches the germline segment, possibly from a read error. The data were taken from a study of identical twins. TCRdb analysed the 5' RACE reads with MiXCR anew, one entry per CDR3 protein. This table has roughly 1.6 million distinct CDR3 sequences, 32% appearing once. This CDR3 contains 14 residues. The germline CDR1 and CDR2 sequences are KGHSH and LQKENI. The gene calls are TRBV18 and TRBJ2-5; 8 bases are shared with TRBD1. Judging by the DNA end, TRBJ2-7 fits better; the J call may be wrong. This TCR derives from a newborn girl in good health. The sequenced material came from cord blood. CDR3 DNA: TGTACCAGCTCACCAGGACAGGGCAACTACGAGCAGTACTTC. This sequence encodes CTSSPGQGNYEQYF.